These T cell receptor beta chains were read from a single sample in a study of T cell changes during pregnancy in multiple sclerosis. Sequenced by immunoSEQ multiplex PCR; TCRdb stores in-frame clones only, minus some. The table has almost 95,000 clones, roughly 90% seen once. This specimen was peripheral blood, taken in the first trimester of pregnancy. Every receptor here comes from a female donor with multiple sclerosis, enrolled in a pregnancy study. Both conserved end residues are part of each CDR3. The order of the fields is V gene, clone size, J gene, D gene, CDR3 protein, CDR3 DNA. The D gene is left open where the match is weak. Only part of the rows carry a size: once, few, many, or a class if the clone is expanded.

V gene: TRBV28
clone size: -
J gene: TRBJ2-7
D gene: -
CDR3 protein: CASSRQVPEQYF
CDR3 DNA: TGTGCCAGCAGTAGACAGGTTCCCGAGCAGTACTTC

V gene: TRBV7-2
clone size: -
J gene: TRBJ1-2
D gene: TRBD1
CDR3 protein: CASSPGQGRGYTF
CDR3 DNA: TGTGCCAGCAGCCCCGGACAGGGAAGAGGCTACACCTTC

V gene: TRBV7-9
clone size: -
J gene: TRBJ1-2
D gene: TRBD1
CDR3 protein: CASSYRDRGLYGYTF
CDR3 DNA: TGTGCCAGCAGCTACCGGGACAGGGGCCTCTATGGCTACACCTTC

V gene: TRBV2
clone size: -
J gene: TRBJ2-5
D gene: -
CDR3 protein: CASSLTGAGETQYF
CDR3 DNA: TGTGCCAGCAGTTTGACGGGAGCTGGAGAGACCCAGTACTTC

V gene: TRBV7-6
clone size: -
J gene: TRBJ2-5
D gene: -
CDR3 protein: CASSLGDYLETQYF
CDR3 DNA: TGTGCCAGCAGCTTGGGTGACTATTTGGAGACCCAGTACTTC

V gene: TRBV9
clone size: -
J gene: TRBJ1-1
D gene: TRBD1
CDR3 protein: CASSAPTGVVSEAFF
CDR3 DNA: TGTGCCAGCAGCGCGCCGACAGGGGTGGTCTCTGAAGCTTTCTTT

V gene: TRBV6-1
clone size: -
J gene: TRBJ1-2
D gene: -
CDR3 protein: CASSESLSQGRGYTF
CDR3 DNA: TGTGCCAGCAGTGAATCCCTCTCCCAGGGCCGTGGCTACACCTTC

V gene: TRBV7-3
clone size: -
J gene: TRBJ2-1
D gene: TRBD2
CDR3 protein: CASSPEGGTSTSEQFF
CDR3 DNA: TGTGCCAGCAGCCCTGAAGGGGGGACTAGCACGAGTGAGCAGTTCTTC

V gene: TRBV30
clone size: -
J gene: TRBJ1-2
D gene: TRBD1
CDR3 protein: CAWSAFDRVNYGYTF
CDR3 DNA: TGTGCCTGGAGTGCATTCGACAGGGTAAACTATGGCTACACCTTC

V gene: TRBV6-5
clone size: once
J gene: TRBJ2-7
D gene: TRBD2
CDR3 protein: CASSYSRTSGSYEQYF
CDR3 DNA: TGTGCCAGCAGTTACTCGAGGACTAGCGGATCCTACGAGCAGTACTTC

V gene: TRBV2
clone size: -
J gene: TRBJ1-4
D gene: -
CDR3 protein: CASSAQGGGREKLFF
CDR3 DNA: TGTGCCAGCAGTGCACAGGGCGGGGGTAGGGAAAAACTGTTTTTT

V gene: TRBV6-6
clone size: -
J gene: TRBJ1-1
D gene: TRBD1
CDR3 protein: CASSYQGQGALAGAFF
CDR3 DNA: TGTGCCAGCAGTTACCAGGGACAGGGGGCTTTAGCTGGGGCTTTCTTT

V gene: TRBV5-5
clone size: -
J gene: TRBJ2-2
D gene: TRBD1
CDR3 protein: CASSLTGGAGTGELFF
CDR3 DNA: TGTGCCAGCAGCTTGACAGGGGGCGCCGGAACCGGGGAGCTGTTTTTT

V gene: TRBV5-4
clone size: -
J gene: TRBJ2-1
D gene: TRBD1
CDR3 protein: CASSLDRGSYNEQFF
CDR3 DNA: TGTGCCAGCAGCTTGGACAGGGGCTCCTACAATGAGCAGTTCTTC